What follows are 11 T cell receptor beta chains derived from one specimen sequenced in a study of OX40 agonist ivuxolimab in advanced cancers. This table comes from immunoSEQ multiplex PCR, and its TCRdb copy is limited to in-frame clones, with some not included. The data show about 73,000 clones, about 90% seen once. The material was CD4+ or CD8+ T cells sorted from blood, obtained in a trial of the OX40 agonist ivuxolimab. The receptors originated from an adult with an advanced solid tumor such as melanoma, head and neck, liver or kidney cancer.

The chain is built from TRBV29-1 and TRBJ2-7, with D maybe TRBD2 (6 bases). The V end lost 0 bases, the J end lost 3 bases, and 9 bases lay between the germline ends. Per germline, CDR1 SQVTM and CDR2 ANQGSEA. This CDR3 is 13 amino acids long. DNA of the CDR3: TGCAGCGTTGAAGATCTGGAGGGCTACGAGCAGTACTTC. As protein: CSVEDLEGYEQYF.

V and J are TRBV19 and TRBJ1-2, with D tentatively TRBD1 (6 bases). The CDR3 has 16 residues. V was clipped by 4 bases and J by 5 bases, with 20 bases between them. The germline V gene has CDR1 LNHDA and CDR2 SQIVND (reference sequence). This chain's CDR3 is CASSSAGTSNPYGYTF. The CDR3 DNA is TGTGCCAGTAGTAGCGCCGGGACAAGTAATCCATATGGCTACACCTTC.

The CDR3 nucleotides read TGTGCCAGCAGTGAAGCGCAGGGGTGGATATACGAGCAGTACTTC. It translates to CASSEAQGWIYEQYF. The chain couples TRBV6-1 to TRBJ2-7; possibly TRBD1 for D (6 bases). V lost 0 bases and J lost 4, with 13 bases in between. Germline CDR1 reads MNHNS; CDR2 reads SASEGT. The CDR3 sequence is 15 residues long.

This sequence joins TRBV4-1 and TRBJ2-7; TRBD1 aligns across 7 bases. The CDR3 runs to 13 residues. V trimming: 3 bases; J trimming: 4 bases; junction bases outside the gene matches: 3. Germline loops: CDR1 MGHRA, CDR2 YSYEKL. CDR3 sequence reads: CASSQTGFYEQYF. CDR3 in DNA: TGCGCCAGCAGCCAGACAGGGTTTTACGAGCAGTACTTC.

The rearrangement joins TRBV9 to TRBJ1-1, with D unclear. The CDR3 contains 17 residues. Germline-derived CDR1 and CDR2 are SGDLS and YYNGEE. Trimming shortened V by 4 bases and J by 7 bases, and 26 bases separated the two germline ends. The chain's CDR3 is CASSLNPEDTQPNEAFF. The CDR3 coding sequence is TGTGCCAGCAGCCTCAATCCCGAAGACACCCAGCCCAATGAAGCTTTCTTT.

The V call is TRBV7-9, the J call TRBJ2-3, with a tentative D call TRBD2 (6 bases). The CDR3 is 17 residues long. Trimming cost V 8 bases and J 3 bases, with 24 bases left between them. The germline V gene encodes CDR1 SEHNR and CDR2 FQNEAQ (reference sequence). CDR3 amino acids: CASDAVVFPGDTDTQYF. The CDR3 DNA reads TGTGCCAGCGATGCCGTTGTTTTTCCGGGGGATACAGATACGCAGTATTTT.

This rearrangement joins TRBV28 to TRBJ1-5, with D possibly being TRBD1 (6 bases). The CDR3 loop spans 16 amino acids. The germline V gene has CDR1 MDHEN and CDR2 SYDVKM. Trimming cost V 2 bases and J 3 bases, with 14 bases left between them. Here the CDR3 DNA reads TGTGCCAGCAGTTTAATACTGGGGGCGGTCAATCAGCCCCAGCATTTT. Its translation is CASSLILGAVNQPQHF.

The J gene is TRBJ2-3, the V gene TRBV7-9, with 10 positions matching TRBD1. The CDR3 loop spans 15 amino acids. Germline values: CDR1 SEHNR, CDR2 FQNEAQ (reference sequence). The V and J ends lost 8 bases and 6 bases, in that order; junction bases with no gene match: 11. CDR3 coding DNA: TGTGCCAGCGTAAAGGGACAGGGGATGGTGGATACGCAGTATTTT. It encodes CASVKGQGMVDTQYF. The variable domain in full, completed from reference TRBV7-9 and TRBJ2-3, reads DTGVSQNPRHKITKRGQNVTFRCDPISEHNRLYWYRQTLGQGPEFLTYFQNEAQLEKSRLLSDRFSAERPKGSFSTLEIQRTEQGDSAMYLCASVKGQGMVDTQYFGPGTRLTVL.

The chain joins TRBV7-8 to TRBJ2-5; 8 bases map to TRBD2. V shed 4 bases, J shed 0 bases, and the junction held 4 bases outside the gene matches. The CDR3 is 15 amino acids. CDR1 and CDR2 from the germline V gene are SGHVS and FQNEAQ. In DNA, the CDR3 is TGTGCCAGCAGCTCAATAGCGGGATACCAAGAGACCCAGTACTTC. It is translated as CASSSIAGYQETQYF.

CDR3 loop: CASSLGYSNEKLFF. CDR3 coding DNA: TGTGCCAGCAGCTTAGGCTACAGCAATGAAAAACTGTTTTTT. The rearrangement joins TRBV11-2 to TRBJ1-4; D unclear. Germline assignment: CDR1 SGHAT and CDR2 FQNNGV. This CDR3 is built from 14 residues. The V end was cut by 1 base, the J end by 5 bases, with 8 bases between.

The chain recombines TRBV7-9 with TRBJ1-2, with D unclear. Germline CDR1 SEHNR, CDR2 FQNEAQ (reference sequence). V was clipped by 1 base and J by 7 bases, with 7 bases between them. CDR3 length: 12 residues. CDR3 bases: TGTGCCAGCAGCTTAGGTCAACGTGGCTACACCTTC. Translated: CASSLGQRGYTF.